Reported below is one T cell receptor beta chain. The target of this receptor is not known. No much larger clone is present one base from it, and per-base qualities are unavailable. The germline V gene provides CDR1 MNHEY and CDR2 SVGEGT. The CDR3 runs 16 amino acids, cysteine and phenylalanine included. The sequence is cut down to CDR3 DNA, 48 bases in frame from base 1. Here V drops 4 bases and J drops 5 bases, and the junction holds 7 bases not matched to any gene. Library creation used 5' RACE. TCRdb lists the instrument as NextSeq 500. The TCR library protocol attached a unique molecular identifier to each TCR cDNA molecule to allow correction of PCR and sequencing errors. The study's own analysis went as follows. Decombinator tools were used for TCR identification, UMI-based error correction and CDR3 extraction. TCRs above a frequency of 2 per 1,000, corresponding to the top 1% of the tumor frequency distribution, were defined as expanded. Renyi diversity was computed with the R vegan package after each repertoire had been subsampled 100 times to 5,000 TCRs. CDR3 similarity networks were built from amino acid triplet string-kernel similarity, with CDR3s being connected when pairwise similarity was above 0.82. Using fastp at Q25 and MiXCR, TCRdb reprocessed the public reads and kept productive beta chains. A single entry per CDR3 protein holds the most common genes and DNA from its merged rows. V and J calls and clone size were set by TCRdb, not the authors. This sample holds roughly 120,000 distinct CDR3 sequences; 9% to 15% were observed only once. 16% of the sample is held by the ten biggest clonotypes.

The time point label for this specimen denotes: blood at routine non-recurrence follow-up after resection. For TCR sequencing, whole RNA was extracted from tumor and nontumor lung tissue, or from cryopreserved PBMC samples, and no cell sorting was done. A patient was chosen for TCR sequencing only when enough RNA was available from at least two tumor regions. The data were obtained in a study of spatial heterogeneity in lung cancer (dated by TCRdb to the late 2010s). As for the study more broadly: Donors were 65 to 85 patients with early-stage, untreated non-small cell lung cancer from the lung TRACERx cohort. Follow-up PBMC samples were sequenced whenever available, with the median time to follow-up being 2 to 3 years after resection. Beta-chain transcripts were consistently detected in greater numbers than alpha-chain transcripts, which likely reflects a higher abundance of beta-chain transcripts. In the raw uncorrected reads, each unique combination of TCR and UMI appeared on average more than ten times. In non-small cell lung cancer, the study quantitatively compared TCR alpha and beta repertoires across several tumor regions, matched nontumor lung, and blood. The study linked features of the TCR repertoire to counts of nonsynonymous mutations, which were determined by whole-exome sequencing of tumor tissue. At surgery, both alpha and beta chains were TCR-sequenced in 220 tumor regions, 64 matched nontumor lung samples and 56 PBMC samples. Overall results and qualifications from the work: Ubiquitous expanded tumor TCRs showed up in blood more often at tumor resection than at routine follow-up. Additional single-cell paired TCR alpha and beta sequencing was considered necessary to confirm, at a functional level, the hypothesis that regional TCRs recognize regional mutations. Comparisons of baseline and follow-up blood repertoires included only 15 or so patients.

This sample comprised PBMCs, obtained at follow-up. The rearrangement combines TRBV6-2 or TRBV6-3 with TRBJ1-6; 8 bases in the junction line up with TRBD1. The TCR sequence derives from a male donor with early-stage non-small cell lung cancer. The DNA sequence is given as TGTGCCAGCAGTTCACTTGGACAGGGACATAATTCACCCCTCCACTTT. It translates as CASSSLGQGHNSPLHF.